The 24 T cell receptor beta chains in this list originate from one sample, sequenced in a study of blood T cell repertoires in COVID-19. Using immunoSEQ multiplex PCR, the repertoire was profiled, and TCRdb retains in-frame clones only, with some absent. This sample has about 210,000 clones, with about 90% found just once. Sequenced: peripheral blood. The source of these receptors is a man aged 25-45 years with acute or convalescent COVID-19.

This clone was found once. Here the CDR3 reads CASSSGQKNTGELFF. In nucleotides, the CDR3 is TGCGCCAGCAGCTCGGGACAGAAGAACACCGGGGAGCTGTTTTTT. V gene TRBV5-1 combines with J gene TRBJ2-2; TRBD1 agrees at 7 bases. The CDR3 loop spans 15 amino acids. Trimming took 3 bases from V and 1 from J; bases not matched to a gene: 3. Per germline, CDR1 SGHRS and CDR2 YFSETQ.

The chain links TRBV14 to TRBJ2-1, with unresolved D. V shed 5 bases and J shed 3 bases, with 2 bases lying between them. CDR1 SGHDN and CDR2 FVKESK come from the germline V gene. The CDR3 extends over 11 amino acids. In DNA, the CDR3 is TGTGCCAGCAGCTACTACAATGAGCAGTTCTTC. Its translation is CASSYYNEQFF.

The rearrangement joins TRBV28 to TRBJ2-2; the match to TRBD2 covers 10 bases. Germline CDR1 and CDR2: MDHEN and SYDVKM. This CDR3 is built from 15 residues. The V and J ends lost 5 bases and 8 bases, in that order; junction bases with no gene match: 8. In nucleotides, the CDR3 is TGTGCCAGCAGTCCGCCGGGACTAGCGAAAGGGGAGCTGTTTTTT. It yields the protein CASSPPGLAKGELFF.

The J gene is TRBJ2-7, the V gene TRBV5-1; 13 bases align to TRBD2. The V gene's germline CDR1 is SGHRS and CDR2 YFSETQ. CDR3 length: 15 residues. The ends lost 4 bases at V and 1 base at J; junction bases unmatched: 2. The CDR3 loop is CASSGGLAGSYEQYF. The CDR3 DNA reads as TGCGCCAGCAGCGGGGGACTAGCGGGGTCCTACGAGCAGTACTTC. The full variable domain, rest sourced from reference TRBV5-1 and TRBJ2-7, is KAGVTQTPRYLIKTRGQQVTLSCSPISGHRSVSWYQQTPGQGLQFLFEYFSETQRNKGNFPGRFSGRQFSNSRSEMNVSTLELGDSALYLCASSGGLAGSYEQYFGPGTRLTVT.

The V call is TRBV3-1 (or the pseudogene TRBV3-2), the J call TRBJ2-7; D not certain. V was clipped by 4 bases and J by 0 bases, with 10 bases between them. The germline V gene has CDR1 LGHDT and CDR2 YNNKEL (reference sequence). The CDR3 totals 14 residues. The CDR3 DNA is TGTGCCAGCAGCCTGAGTTCGAGCTCCTACGAGCAGTACTTC. Its protein product is CASSLSSSSYEQYF.

The sample holds a few counts of this clone. The rearrangement uses TRBV6-4 and TRBJ2-3; D is perhaps TRBD2 (5 bases). The ends were cut back, 4 bases at V and 3 bases at J, with 14 bases in the middle. Germline CDR1 MRHNA, CDR2 SNTAGT. The CDR3 covers 15 residues. Here the CDR3 DNA reads TGTGCCAGCAGTGTAAGCGGAGGTTCGACAGATACGCAGTATTTT. Residues: CASSVSGGSTDTQYF.

The gene calls are TRBV30 and TRBJ1-6; D is possibly TRBD1 (5 bases). With 0 bases removed from V and 10 bases from J, the gap between germline ends came to 13 bases. Germline V CDR1 and CDR2: GTSNPN, SVGIG (reference sequence). The CDR3 contains 14 residues. CDR3 sequence reads: CAWSVGGVRSPLHF. The CDR3 coding sequence is TGTGCCTGGAGTGTAGGAGGGGTCCGCTCACCCCTCCACTTT.

As to this clone: Other DNA sequences in the sample encode the same CDR3. V usage is TRBV15 and J usage is TRBJ1-2; possibly TRBD1 for D (5 bases). Trimming removed 1 base from V and 4 bases from J, with 10 bases in between. Germline CDR1 LNHNV, CDR2 YYDKDF (reference sequence). The CDR3 runs to 14 residues. The DNA of the CDR3 is TGTGCCACCAGCAGAGCCGGACAAGGCTATGGCTACACCTTC. The encoded protein is CATSRAGQGYGYTF. Complete variable domain (other parts from reference TRBV15 and TRBJ1-2): DAMVIQNPRYQVTQFGKPVTLSCSQTLNHNVMYWYQQKSSQAPKLLFHYYDKDFNNEADTPDNFQSRRPNTSFCFLDIRSPGLGDTAMYLCATSRAGQGYGYTFGSGTRLTVV.

V usage is TRBV11-2 and J usage is TRBJ2-3, with 8 bases matching TRBD1. The V gene end was trimmed by 1 base and the J gene end by 1 base; junction bases not matched to a gene: 1. The CDR3 contains 15 residues. Per the germline V gene, CDR1 is SGHAT and CDR2 is FQNNGV. CDR3 bases: TGTGCCAGCAGCTTAGGGACAGGGCGCACAGATACGCAGTATTTT. Its protein product is CASSLGTGRTDTQYF.

The count of this clone is one. The chain is built from TRBV18 and TRBJ1-5, with 10 bases lining up with TRBD1. CDR3 length: 16 amino acids. CDR1 is KGHSH and CDR2 is LQKENI in the germline V gene. The trim removed 2 bases at V and 5 bases at J, leaving 6 bases unmatched. CDR3 sequence (DNA): TGTGCCAGCTCACCAAATGGACAGGGGGGTTATCAGCCCCAGCATTTT. It is translated as CASSPNGQGGYQPQHF.

The chain couples TRBV6-5 to TRBJ2-3, with D perhaps matching TRBD1 (6 bases). The length of the CDR3 is 13 residues. Germline V gene sequence: CDR1 MNHEY, CDR2 SVGAGI. V was shortened by 3 bases and J by 4 bases, with 8 bases between the two germline ends. This chain's CDR3 is CASSYGGSDTQYF. CDR3 bases: TGTGCCAGCAGTTATGGGGGCTCAGATACGCAGTATTTT.

The chain recombines TRBV19 with TRBJ2-7; possible D gene TRBD2, 6 bases. The V gene lost 9 bases and the J gene lost 7 bases, with 25 bases spanning the gap. The CDR3 runs 15 residues. Germline assignment: CDR1 LNHDA and CDR2 SQIVND (reference sequence). The chain's CDR3 is CASKRRGELSGEQYF. Written as DNA, the CDR3 is TGTGCCAGCAAAAGGCGGGGTGAGCTCTCGGGGGAGCAGTACTTC.

This clone was recorded once. The chain joins TRBV29-1 to TRBJ2-7; tentative D call: TRBD2 (6 bases). This CDR3 has 13 amino acids. Germline CDR1 and CDR2: SQVTM and ANQGSEA. Trimming left V 5 bases short and J 3 bases short, with 14 bases between. CDR3 amino acids: CSVPSTGGYEQYF. The CDR3 DNA reads TGCAGCGTTCCCTCAACCGGGGGCTACGAGCAGTACTTC.

This clone appeared once. V is TRBV15 and J is TRBJ2-5; a weak D match, TRBD1 (6 bases). The CDR3 totals 13 residues. Germline CDR1 and CDR2: LNHNV and YYDKDF (reference sequence). Trimming left V 5 bases short and J 2 bases short, with 9 bases between. Written as DNA, the CDR3 is TGTGCCACCAGCGGACAGTTACAAGAGACCCAGTACTTC. This codes for CATSGQLQETQYF.

The chain has TRBV18 and TRBJ2-2, with 9 bases lining up with TRBD2. Germline lookup yields CDR1 KGHSH and CDR2 LQKENI. J lost 7 bases, V lost 2 bases, and 8 bases had no gene match. This CDR3 comprises 16 residues. The CDR3: CASSPSFSGRFGELFF. DNA of the CDR3: TGTGCCAGCTCACCATCCTTTAGCGGGAGATTCGGGGAGCTGTTTTTT.

On this clone itself: The sample holds other DNA sequences that translate to the same CDR3. The chain is built from TRBV28 and TRBJ2-7; TRBD1 is a possible D gene (6 bases). CDR1 and CDR2 from the germline V gene are MDHEN and SYDVKM. The CDR3 sequence is 13 residues long. The V end was cut by 6 bases, the J end by 1 base, with 10 bases between. The CDR3 DNA sequence: TGTGCCAGCAGACCGGGACAATCCTACGAGCAGTACTTC. It codes for CASRPGQSYEQYF.

V usage is TRBV6-5 and J usage is TRBJ1-4; maybe TRBD1 (5 bases). V lost 6 bases and J lost 4, with 15 bases in between. The CDR3 has 15 residues. The germline V gene has CDR1 MNHEY and CDR2 SVGAGI. Here the CDR3 reads CASRPPQGYNEKLFF. The CDR3 coding sequence is TGTGCCAGCAGGCCGCCCCAGGGTTATAATGAAAAACTGTTTTTT.

The rearrangement joins TRBV14 to TRBJ1-4, with TRBD1 matching over 7 bases. The germline CDR1 and CDR2 sequences are SGHDN and FVKESK. Unmatched junction bases numbered 9, after V lost 0 bases and J lost 5 bases. This CDR3 is built from 17 residues. For the CDR3, the DNA is TGTGCCAGCAGCCAAGATAAACAGGGGATCAGGAATGAAAAACTGTTTTTT. Translation: CASSQDKQGIRNEKLFF.

V usage is TRBV19 and J usage is TRBJ1-2, with D unclear. CDR1 is LNHDA, CDR2 SQIVND, per germline (reference sequence). The CDR3 totals 14 residues. Between the trimmed V and J ends, which lost 7 bases and 4 bases, there was a span of 16 bases. The CDR3 is CASTSSSVGYGYTF. The CDR3 DNA follows: TGTGCCAGTACCTCCTCCTCGGTTGGCTATGGCTACACCTTC.

The chain recombines TRBV5-4 with TRBJ2-6, with 10 bases lining up with TRBD1. The V and J ends lost 4 bases and 0 bases, in that order; junction bases with no gene match: 4. Germline V lookup: CDR1 SGHNT, CDR2 YYREEE (reference sequence). There are 17 residues in the CDR3. CDR3 nucleotides: TGTGCCAGCAGCCACGGACAGGGGGTCTCTGGGGCCAACGTCCTGACTTTC. This translates into CASSHGQGVSGANVLTF.

The chain uses TRBV7-2 and TRBJ2-5, with 9 bases lining up with TRBD1. Germline V gene sequence: CDR1 SGHTA, CDR2 FQGNSA. The CDR3 has 15 amino acids. The junction had 8 bases not matched to a gene; V was cut back by 4 bases and J by 5 bases. The CDR3 loop is CASSSRTGVLETQYF. The CDR3 coding sequence is TGTGCCAGCAGCTCCAGGACAGGGGTATTGGAGACCCAGTACTTC.

V usage is TRBV6-6 and J usage is TRBJ2-7; 7 nucleotides match TRBD1. Germline-derived CDR1 and CDR2 are MNHNY and SVGAGI (reference sequence). The CDR3 sequence is 13 residues long. Trimming took 1 base from V and 6 from J; bases not matched to a gene: 3. CDR3 amino acids: CASSYFDRVEQYF. The CDR3 region has the DNA TGTGCCAGCAGTTACTTCGACAGGGTCGAGCAGTACTTC.

The chain combines TRBV7-6 with TRBJ2-3; 14 bases match TRBD2. This CDR3 has 16 residues. Losses at the gene ends were 3 bases for V and 4 bases for J; bases not matched to a gene: 3. Germline CDR1 is SGHVS and CDR2 is FNYEAQ. CDR3 bases: TGTGCCAGCAGCTTTGGGACTAGCGGGAGTGCAGATACGCAGTATTTT. It specifies CASSFGTSGSADTQYF. Filled out from reference TRBV7-6 and TRBJ2-3, the complete variable domain reads GAGVSQSPRYKVTKRGQDVALRCDPISGHVSLYWYRQALGQGPEFLTYFNYEAQQDKSGLPNDRFSAERPEGSISTLTIQRTEQRDSAMYRCASSFGTSGSADTQYFGPGTRLTVL.

The rearrangement joins TRBV28 to TRBJ1-2, with D possibly TRBD1 on 6 matching bases. Germline V gene data show CDR1 as MDHEN and CDR2 as SYDVKM. V was cut by 5 bases and J by 5 bases, with 18 bases left in between. The CDR3 extends over 15 amino acids. The CDR3 nucleotides are TGTGCCAGCAGTGTCCGGGACACCTCAGTTTATGGCTACACCTTC. Translation: CASSVRDTSVYGYTF.